This paragraph reports one T cell receptor beta chain. The antigen is not known. Though probably carrying unrecorded immune exposures, donors were nominally healthy at sampling. These data come from a study of cytomegalovirus exposure and HLA in healthy donors. Whole-study results and caveats: In vitro testing confirmed a few CMV-associated chains as specific for CMV antigens. Segments of the TCR beta V type were, in most cases, productive about 90% or about 30% of the time in an earlier analysis. A classifier reportedly called cytomegalovirus status with high sensitivity and specificity.

CDR3 length: 16 amino acids. Trimming cost V 4 bases and J 0 bases; bases outside gene matches: 10. Germline assignment: CDR1 SQVTM and CDR2 ANQGSEA. The PCR was carried out with 60 Vbeta primers and 13 Jbeta primers. The protocol was immunoSEQ multiplex PCR, while the TCRdb copy is restricted to in-frame clones and leaves out a portion. Of approximately 150,000 clones listed, about 73% are singletons. The specimen was PBMCs. This sequence was found in a woman between 50 and 59 years old in good health and CMV-seropositive. The J gene is TRBJ2-3, the V gene TRBV29-1; TRBD1 matches 7 bases. CDR3 loop: CSVVPTGPTSTDTQYF. The CDR3 DNA is TGCAGCGTTGTCCCGACAGGGCCAACTAGCACAGATACGCAGTATTTT.